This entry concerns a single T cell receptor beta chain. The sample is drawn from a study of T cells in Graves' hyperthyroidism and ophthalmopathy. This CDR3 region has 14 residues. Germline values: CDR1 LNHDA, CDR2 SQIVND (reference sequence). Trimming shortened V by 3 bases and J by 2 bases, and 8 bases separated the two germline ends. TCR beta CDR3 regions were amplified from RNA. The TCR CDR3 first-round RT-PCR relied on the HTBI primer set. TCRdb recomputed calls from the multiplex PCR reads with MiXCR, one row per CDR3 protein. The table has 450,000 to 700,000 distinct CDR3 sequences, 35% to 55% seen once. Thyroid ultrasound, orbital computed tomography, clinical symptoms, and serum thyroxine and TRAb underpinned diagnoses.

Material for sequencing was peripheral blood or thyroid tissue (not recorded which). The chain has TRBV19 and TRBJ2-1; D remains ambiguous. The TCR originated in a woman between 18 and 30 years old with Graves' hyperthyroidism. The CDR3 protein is CASSIRLAYNEQFF. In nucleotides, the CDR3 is TGTGCCAGTAGTATCCGACTGGCCTACAATGAGCAGTTCTTC.